The clone carrying this T cell receptor (beta chain) was counted a single time. The sample has other DNA sequences that encode this CDR3 too. These data originate in a study of shared clonotypes between healthy human individuals. Some clones are missing from TCRdb's copy, which holds only in-frame ones; the method was immunoSEQ multiplex PCR. The sample has fewer than 1.8 million clones, approximately 98.5% seen once. The source material was naive CD4+ T cells sorted from blood. Stated subset: CD45RA+ positively selected. The sequence derives from a man aged 25 to 40 in good health.

The CDR3 here is CASSPTGGDTQYF. The CDR3, as DNA: TGTGCCAGCTCACCAACTGGGGGGGATACGCAGTATTTT. The rearrangement links TRBV18 to TRBJ2-3, with a tentative D call TRBD2 (6 bases). Trimming took off 2 bases at V and 6 bases at J, with 9 bases between the two ends. The CDR3 has 13 residues. Looked up from germline, CDR1 is KGHSH and CDR2 is LQKENI.